The sequence of this T cell receptor (beta chain) was determined in a study of PD-1 blockade in mismatch repair-deficient tumors. CDR3 length: 11 amino acids. Germline CDR1 DFQATT, CDR2 SNEGSKA (reference sequence). Some clones are missing from TCRdb's copy, which holds only in-frame ones; the method was immunoSEQ multiplex PCR. The sample holds 80,000 to 100,000 clones; more than 65% are singletons and the top ten take approximately 2.7%. PCR or immunohistochemistry showed mismatch repair deficiency in every enrolled patient. TCRs were sequenced from three patients responding to pembrolizumab. This rearrangement joins TRBV20-1 to TRBJ2-7, with TRBD2 as a possible D gene (5 bases). The sample here was peripheral blood, taken 12 weeks after starting pembrolizumab. This TCR derives from an adult with mismatch repair-deficient cancer. CDR3 sequence (DNA): TGCAGCTACGAGGGAGACCACGAGCAGTACTTC. Its translation is CSYEGDHEQYF.